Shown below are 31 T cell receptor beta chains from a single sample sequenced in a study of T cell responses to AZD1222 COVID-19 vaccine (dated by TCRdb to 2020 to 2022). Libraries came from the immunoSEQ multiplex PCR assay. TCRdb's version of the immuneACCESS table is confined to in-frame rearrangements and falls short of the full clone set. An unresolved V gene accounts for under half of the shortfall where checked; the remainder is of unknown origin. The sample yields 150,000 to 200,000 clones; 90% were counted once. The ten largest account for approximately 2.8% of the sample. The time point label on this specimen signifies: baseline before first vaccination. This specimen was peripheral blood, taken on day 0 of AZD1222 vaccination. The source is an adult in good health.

The CDR3 protein is CASRAHGSRYGYTF. As DNA, the CDR3 is TGTGCCAGCAGAGCCCACGGGTCGCGCTATGGCTACACCTTC. This rearrangement joins TRBV2 to TRBJ1-2; no clear D gene. CDR1 SNHLY and CDR2 FYNNEI come from the germline V gene. V lost 6 bases and J 4 bases, leaving 15 bases between the germline ends. The CDR3 extends over 14 amino acids. The full variable domain, in which reference TRBV2 and TRBJ1-2 provide the parts outside the CDR3, is EPEVTQTPSHQVTQMGQEVILRCVPISNHLYFYWYRQILGQKVEFLVSFYNNEISEKSEIFDDQFSVERPDGSNFTLKIRSTKLEDSAMYFCASRAHGSRYGYTFGSGTRLTVV.

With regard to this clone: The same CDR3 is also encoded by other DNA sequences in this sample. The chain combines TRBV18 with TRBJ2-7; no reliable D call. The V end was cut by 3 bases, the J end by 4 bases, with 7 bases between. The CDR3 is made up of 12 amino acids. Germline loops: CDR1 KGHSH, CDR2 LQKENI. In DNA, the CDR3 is TGTGCCAGCTCACCTGACACTTACGAGCAGTACTTC. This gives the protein CASSPDTYEQYF.

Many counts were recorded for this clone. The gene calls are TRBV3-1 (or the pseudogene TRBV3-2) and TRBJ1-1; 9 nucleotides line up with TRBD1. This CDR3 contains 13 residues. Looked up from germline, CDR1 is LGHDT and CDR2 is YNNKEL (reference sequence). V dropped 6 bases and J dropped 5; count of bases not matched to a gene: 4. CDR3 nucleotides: TGTGCCAGCAGGCTACAGGGGGCGACTGAAGCTTTCTTT. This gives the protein CASRLQGATEAFF.

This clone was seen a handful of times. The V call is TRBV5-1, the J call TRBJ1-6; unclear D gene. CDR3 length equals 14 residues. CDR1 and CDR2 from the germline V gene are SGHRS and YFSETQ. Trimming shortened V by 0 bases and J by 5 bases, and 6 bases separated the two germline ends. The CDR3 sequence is CASSLEVHNSPLHF. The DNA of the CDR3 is TGCGCCAGCAGCTTGGAAGTTCATAATTCACCCCTCCACTTT.

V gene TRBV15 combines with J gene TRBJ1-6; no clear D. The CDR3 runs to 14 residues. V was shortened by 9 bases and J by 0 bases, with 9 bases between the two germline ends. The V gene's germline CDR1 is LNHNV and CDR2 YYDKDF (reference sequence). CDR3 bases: TGTGCCACTTCGGGGAGCTCCTATAATTCACCCCTCCACTTT. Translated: CATSGSSYNSPLHF. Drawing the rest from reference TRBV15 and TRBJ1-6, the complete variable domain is DAMVIQNPRYQVTQFGKPVTLSCSQTLNHNVMYWYQQKSSQAPKLLFHYYDKDFNNEADTPDNFQSRRPNTSFCFLDIRSPGLGDTAMYLCATSGSSYNSPLHFGNGTRLTVT.

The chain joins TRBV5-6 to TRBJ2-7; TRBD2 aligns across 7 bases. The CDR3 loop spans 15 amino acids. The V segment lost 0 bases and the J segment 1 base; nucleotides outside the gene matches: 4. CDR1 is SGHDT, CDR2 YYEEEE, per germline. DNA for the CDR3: TGTGCCAGCAGCTTGGTCGTGGGGGGGTCCTACGAGCAGTACTTC. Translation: CASSLVVGGSYEQYF.

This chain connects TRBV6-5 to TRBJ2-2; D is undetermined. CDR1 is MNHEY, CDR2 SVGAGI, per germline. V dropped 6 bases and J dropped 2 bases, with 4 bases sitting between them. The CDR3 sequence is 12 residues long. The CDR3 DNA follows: TGTGCCAGCAGGAGTAACACCGGGGAGCTGTTTTTT. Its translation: CASRSNTGELFF.

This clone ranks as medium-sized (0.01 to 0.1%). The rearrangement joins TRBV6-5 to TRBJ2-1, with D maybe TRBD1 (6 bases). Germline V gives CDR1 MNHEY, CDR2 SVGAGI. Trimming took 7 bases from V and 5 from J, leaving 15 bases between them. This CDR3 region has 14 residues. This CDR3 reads CASTRDRTHNEQFF. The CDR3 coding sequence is TGTGCCAGCACCCGAGACAGGACCCACAATGAGCAGTTCTTC.

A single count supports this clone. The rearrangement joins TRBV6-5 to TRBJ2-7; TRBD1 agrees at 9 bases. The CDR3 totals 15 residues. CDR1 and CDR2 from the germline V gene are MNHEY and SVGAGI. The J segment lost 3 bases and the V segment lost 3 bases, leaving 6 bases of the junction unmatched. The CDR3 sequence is CASSYNQGQGYEQYF. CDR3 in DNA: TGTGCCAGCAGTTATAATCAGGGACAGGGCTACGAGCAGTACTTC.

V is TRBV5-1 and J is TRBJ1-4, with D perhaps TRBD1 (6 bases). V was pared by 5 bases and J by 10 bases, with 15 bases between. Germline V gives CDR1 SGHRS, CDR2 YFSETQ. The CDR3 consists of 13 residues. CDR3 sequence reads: CASRDRDEGKLFF. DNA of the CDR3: TGCGCCAGCAGGGACAGAGATGAAGGAAAACTGTTTTTT.

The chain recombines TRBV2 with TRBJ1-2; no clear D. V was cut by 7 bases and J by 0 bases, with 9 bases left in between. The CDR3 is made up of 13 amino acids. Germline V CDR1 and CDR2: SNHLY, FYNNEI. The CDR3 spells CASKTTPNYGYTF. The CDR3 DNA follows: TGTGCCAGCAAAACGACCCCTAACTATGGCTACACCTTC.

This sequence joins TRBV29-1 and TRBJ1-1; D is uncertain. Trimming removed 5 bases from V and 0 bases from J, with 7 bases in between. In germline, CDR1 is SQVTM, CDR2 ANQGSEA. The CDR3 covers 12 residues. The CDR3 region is CSVPLMNTEAFF. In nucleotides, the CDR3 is TGCAGCGTTCCGCTGATGAACACTGAAGCTTTCTTT.

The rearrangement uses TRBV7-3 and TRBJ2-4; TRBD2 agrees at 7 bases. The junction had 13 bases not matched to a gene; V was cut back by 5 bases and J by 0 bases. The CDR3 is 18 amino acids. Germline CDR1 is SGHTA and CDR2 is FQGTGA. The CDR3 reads CASSPTGERGLAKNIQYF. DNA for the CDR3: TGTGCCAGCAGCCCAACCGGGGAGCGGGGCCTAGCCAAAAACATTCAGTACTTC. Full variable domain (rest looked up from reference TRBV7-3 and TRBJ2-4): GAGVSQTPSNKVTEKGKYVELRCDPISGHTALYWYRQSLGQGPEFLIYFQGTGAADDSGLPNDRFFAVRPEGSVSTLKIQRTERGDSAVYLCASSPTGERGLAKNIQYFGAGTRLSVL.

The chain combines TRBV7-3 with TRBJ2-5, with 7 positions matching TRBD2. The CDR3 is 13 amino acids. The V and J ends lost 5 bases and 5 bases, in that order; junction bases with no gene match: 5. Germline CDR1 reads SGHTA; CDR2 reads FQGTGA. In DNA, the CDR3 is TGTGCCAGCAGCCCACTCGGGAGGGAGACCCAGTACTTC. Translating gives CASSPLGRETQYF. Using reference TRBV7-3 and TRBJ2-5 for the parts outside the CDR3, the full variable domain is GAGVSQTPSNKVTEKGKYVELRCDPISGHTALYWYRQSLGQGPEFLIYFQGTGAADDSGLPNDRFFAVRPEGSVSTLKIQRTERGDSAVYLCASSPLGRETQYFGPGTRLLVL.

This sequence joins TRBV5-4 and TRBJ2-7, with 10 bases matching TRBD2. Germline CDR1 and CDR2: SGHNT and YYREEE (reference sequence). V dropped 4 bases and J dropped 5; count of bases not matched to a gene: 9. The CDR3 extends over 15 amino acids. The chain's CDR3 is CASSKPAGGQNEQYF. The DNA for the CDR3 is TGTGCCAGCAGCAAACCAGCGGGGGGGCAGAACGAGCAGTACTTC.

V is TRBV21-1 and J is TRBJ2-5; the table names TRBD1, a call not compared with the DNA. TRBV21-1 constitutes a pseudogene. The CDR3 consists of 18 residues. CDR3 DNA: TGTGCCAGTAAGCAGCGAAAGGGGACCCAGGGGGTGGGAGAGACCCAGTACTTC. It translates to CASKQRKGTQGVGETQYF.

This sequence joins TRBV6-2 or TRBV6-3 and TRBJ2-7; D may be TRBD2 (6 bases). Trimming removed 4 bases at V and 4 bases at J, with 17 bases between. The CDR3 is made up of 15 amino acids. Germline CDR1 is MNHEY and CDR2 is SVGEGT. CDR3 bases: TGTGCCAGCAGTTGGCTCGGACTGGGGACTTACGAGCAGTACTTC. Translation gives CASSWLGLGTYEQYF.

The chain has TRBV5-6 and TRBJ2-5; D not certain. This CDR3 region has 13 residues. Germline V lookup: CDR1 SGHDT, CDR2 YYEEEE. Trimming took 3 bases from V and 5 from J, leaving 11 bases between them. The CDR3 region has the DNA TGTGCCAGCAGCTACCCAACGCTTGAGACCCAGTACTTC. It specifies CASSYPTLETQYF.

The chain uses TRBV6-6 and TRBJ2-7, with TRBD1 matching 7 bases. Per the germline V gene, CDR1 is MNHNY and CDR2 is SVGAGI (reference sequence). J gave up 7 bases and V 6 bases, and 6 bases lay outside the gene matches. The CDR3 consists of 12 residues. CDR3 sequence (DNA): TGTGCCAGCAGGGGGGACAGCCTGGAGCAGTACTTC. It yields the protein CASRGDSLEQYF.

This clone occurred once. The DNA for the CDR3 is TGTGCCAGCAGCCGACAGGGAGGAGGTTCACCCCTCCACTTT. This sequence encodes CASSRQGGGSPLHF. The chain is built from TRBV9 and TRBJ1-6, with TRBD1 matching over 7 bases. Germline loops: CDR1 SGDLS, CDR2 YYNGEE. The V segment lost 4 bases and the J segment 9 bases; nucleotides outside the gene matches: 7. This CDR3 has 14 amino acids. The whole variable domain, remainder taken from reference TRBV9 and TRBJ1-6, is DSGVTQTPKHLITATGQRVTLRCSPRSGDLSVYWYQQSLDQGLQFLIQYYNGEERAKGNILERFSAQQFPDLHSELNLSSLELGDSALYFCASSRQGGGSPLHFGNGTRLTVT.

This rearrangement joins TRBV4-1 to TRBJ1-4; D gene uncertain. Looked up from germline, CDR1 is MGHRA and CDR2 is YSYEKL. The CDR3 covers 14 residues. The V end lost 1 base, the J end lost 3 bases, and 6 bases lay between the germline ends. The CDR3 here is CASSQGSSNEKLFF. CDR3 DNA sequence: TGCGCCAGCAGCCAAGGCAGCTCTAATGAAAAACTGTTTTTT.

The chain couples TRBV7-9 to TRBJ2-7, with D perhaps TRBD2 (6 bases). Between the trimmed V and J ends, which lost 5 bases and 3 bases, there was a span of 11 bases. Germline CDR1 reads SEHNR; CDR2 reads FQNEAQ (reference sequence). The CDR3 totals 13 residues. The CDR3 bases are TGTGCCAGCAGCGAGGAGGGGAGCTACGAGCAGTACTTC. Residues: CASSEEGSYEQYF.

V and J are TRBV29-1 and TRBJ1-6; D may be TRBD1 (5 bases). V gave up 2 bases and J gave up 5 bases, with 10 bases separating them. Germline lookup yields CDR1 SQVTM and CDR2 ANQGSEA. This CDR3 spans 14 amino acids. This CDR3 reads CSVELGQNNSPLHF. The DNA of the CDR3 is TGCAGCGTTGAACTAGGACAAAATAATTCACCCCTCCACTTT.

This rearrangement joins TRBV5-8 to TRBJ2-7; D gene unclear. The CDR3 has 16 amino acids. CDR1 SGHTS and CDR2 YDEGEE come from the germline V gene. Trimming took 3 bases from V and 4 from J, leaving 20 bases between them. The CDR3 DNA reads TGTGCCAGCAGCTCCCAGATAGGGCCGGCGATATACGAGCAGTACTTC. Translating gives CASSSQIGPAIYEQYF.

The CDR3: CATFIPTREVYGYTF. In DNA form, the CDR3 reads TGTGCCACCTTTATCCCTACTCGAGAGGTCTATGGCTACACCTTC. V and J are TRBV24-1 and TRBJ1-2; D is uncertain. The germline V and J ends were trimmed by 9 bases and 4 bases, with 20 bases remaining between them. The CDR3 contains 15 residues. CDR1 is KGHDR and CDR2 is SFDVKD in the germline V gene.

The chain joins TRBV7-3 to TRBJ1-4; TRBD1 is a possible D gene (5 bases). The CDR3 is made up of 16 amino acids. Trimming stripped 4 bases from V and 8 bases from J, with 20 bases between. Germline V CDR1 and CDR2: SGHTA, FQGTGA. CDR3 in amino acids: CASSSGTSPGREKLFF. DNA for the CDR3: TGTGCCAGCAGCTCAGGGACTTCCCCGGGGCGGGAAAAACTGTTTTTT. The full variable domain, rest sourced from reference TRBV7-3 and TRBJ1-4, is GAGVSQTPSNKVTEKGKYVELRCDPISGHTALYWYRQSLGQGPEFLIYFQGTGAADDSGLPNDRFFAVRPEGSVSTLKIQRTERGDSAVYLCASSSGTSPGREKLFFGSGTQLSVL.

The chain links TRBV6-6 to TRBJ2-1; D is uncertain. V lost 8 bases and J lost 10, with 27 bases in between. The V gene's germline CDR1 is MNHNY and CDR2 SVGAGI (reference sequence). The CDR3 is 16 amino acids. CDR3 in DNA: TGTGCCAGCTCACCAACCCGCTCCGGACCGCTTGGAGAGCAGTTCTTC. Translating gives CASSPTRSGPLGEQFF.

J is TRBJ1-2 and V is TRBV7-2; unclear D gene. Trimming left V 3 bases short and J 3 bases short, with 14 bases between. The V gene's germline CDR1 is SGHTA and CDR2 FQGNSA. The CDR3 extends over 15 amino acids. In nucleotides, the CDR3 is TGTGCCAGCAGCTTCGACTTATCCGGGGACTATGGCTACACCTTC. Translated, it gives CASSFDLSGDYGYTF.

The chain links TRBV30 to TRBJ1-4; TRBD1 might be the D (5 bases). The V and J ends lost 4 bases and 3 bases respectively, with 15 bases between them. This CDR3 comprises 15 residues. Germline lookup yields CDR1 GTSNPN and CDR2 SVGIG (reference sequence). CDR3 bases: TGTGCCTGGACCTCTTCGGGGCGATCTAATGAAAAACTGTTTTTT. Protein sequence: CAWTSSGRSNEKLFF.

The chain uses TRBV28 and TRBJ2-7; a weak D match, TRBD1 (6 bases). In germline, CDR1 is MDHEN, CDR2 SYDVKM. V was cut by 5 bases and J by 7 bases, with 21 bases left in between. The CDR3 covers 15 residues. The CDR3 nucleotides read TGTGCCAGCAGTCCCCACCTACAGGGTGCGTGGGAGCAGTACTTC. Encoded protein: CASSPHLQGAWEQYF.

CDR3 sequence: CASSLSPAGFTDTQYF. As DNA, the CDR3 is TGTGCCAGCAGCTTAAGCCCGGCAGGGTTCACAGATACGCAGTATTTT. The chain has TRBV7-8 and TRBJ2-3; D is perhaps TRBD1 (5 bases). Germline V gene lookup returns CDR1 SGHVS and CDR2 FQNEAQ. Trimming removed 2 bases from V and 2 bases from J, with 14 bases in between. CDR3 length: 16 amino acids. The variable domain in full, with the rest retrieved from reference TRBV7-8 and TRBJ2-3, is GAGVSQSPRYKVAKRGQDVALRCDPISGHVSLFWYQQALGQGPEFLTYFQNEAQLDKSGLPSDRFFAERPEGSVSTLKIQRTQQEDSAVYLCASSLSPAGFTDTQYFGPGTRLTVL.